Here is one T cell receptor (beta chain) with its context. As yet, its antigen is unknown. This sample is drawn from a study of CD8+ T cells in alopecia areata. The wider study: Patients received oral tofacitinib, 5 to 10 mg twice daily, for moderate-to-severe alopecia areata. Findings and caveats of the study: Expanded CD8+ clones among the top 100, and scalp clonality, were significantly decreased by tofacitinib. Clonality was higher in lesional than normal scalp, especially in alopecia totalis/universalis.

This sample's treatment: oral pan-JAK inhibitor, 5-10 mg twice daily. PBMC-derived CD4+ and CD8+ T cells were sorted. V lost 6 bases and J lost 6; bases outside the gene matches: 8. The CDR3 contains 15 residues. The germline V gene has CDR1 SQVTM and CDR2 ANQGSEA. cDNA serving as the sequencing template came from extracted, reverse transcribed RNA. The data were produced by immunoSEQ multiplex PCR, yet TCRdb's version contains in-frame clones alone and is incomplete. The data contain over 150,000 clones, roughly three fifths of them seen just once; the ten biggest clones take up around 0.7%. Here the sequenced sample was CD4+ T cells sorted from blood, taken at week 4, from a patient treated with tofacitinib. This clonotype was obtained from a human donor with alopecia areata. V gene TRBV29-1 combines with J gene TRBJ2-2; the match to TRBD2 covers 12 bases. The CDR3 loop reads CSVVTSGSYSGELFF. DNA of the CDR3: TGCAGCGTCGTGACTAGCGGGAGTTACTCCGGGGAGCTGTTTTTT.